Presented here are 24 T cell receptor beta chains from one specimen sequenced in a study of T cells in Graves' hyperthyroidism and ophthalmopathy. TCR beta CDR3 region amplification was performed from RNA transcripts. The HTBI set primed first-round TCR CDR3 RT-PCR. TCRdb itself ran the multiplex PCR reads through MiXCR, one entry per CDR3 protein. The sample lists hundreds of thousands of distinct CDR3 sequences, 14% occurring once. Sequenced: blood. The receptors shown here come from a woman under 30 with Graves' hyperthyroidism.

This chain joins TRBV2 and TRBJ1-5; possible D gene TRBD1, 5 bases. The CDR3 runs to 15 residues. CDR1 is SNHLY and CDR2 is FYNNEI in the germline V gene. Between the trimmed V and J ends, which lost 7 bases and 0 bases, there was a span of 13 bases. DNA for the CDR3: TGTGCCAGCAAGGGCGGGGCAGGTAGCAATCAGCCCCAGCATTTT. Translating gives CASKGGAGSNQPQHF.

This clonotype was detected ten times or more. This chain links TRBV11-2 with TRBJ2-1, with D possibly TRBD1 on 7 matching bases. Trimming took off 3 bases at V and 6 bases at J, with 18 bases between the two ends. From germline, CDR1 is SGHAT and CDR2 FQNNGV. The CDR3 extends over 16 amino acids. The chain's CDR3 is CASSLFAGQLGNEQFF. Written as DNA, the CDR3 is TGTGCCAGCAGCTTGTTTGCGGGACAGCTGGGCAATGAGCAGTTCTTC. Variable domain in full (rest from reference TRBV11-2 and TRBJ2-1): EAGVAQSPRYKIIEKRQSVAFWCNPISGHATLYWYQQILGQGPKLLIQFQNNGVVDDSQLPKDRFSAERLKGVDSTLKIQPAKLEDSAVYLCASSLFAGQLGNEQFFGPGTRLTVL.

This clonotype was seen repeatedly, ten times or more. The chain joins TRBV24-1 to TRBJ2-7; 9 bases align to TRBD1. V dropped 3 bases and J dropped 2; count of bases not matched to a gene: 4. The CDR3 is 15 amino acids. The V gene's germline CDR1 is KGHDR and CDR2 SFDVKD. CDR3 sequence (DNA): TGTGCCACCAGTGATCCCGGGACAGGGACCTACGAGCAGTACTTC. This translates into CATSDPGTGTYEQYF.

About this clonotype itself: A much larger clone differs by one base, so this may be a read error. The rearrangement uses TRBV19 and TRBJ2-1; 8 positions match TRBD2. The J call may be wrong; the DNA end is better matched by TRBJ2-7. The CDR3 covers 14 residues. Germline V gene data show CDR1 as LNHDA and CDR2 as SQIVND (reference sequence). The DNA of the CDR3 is TGTGCCAGTGCCCCGGGAGGGCCCTACAATGAGCAGTACTTC. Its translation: CASAPGGPYNEQYF.

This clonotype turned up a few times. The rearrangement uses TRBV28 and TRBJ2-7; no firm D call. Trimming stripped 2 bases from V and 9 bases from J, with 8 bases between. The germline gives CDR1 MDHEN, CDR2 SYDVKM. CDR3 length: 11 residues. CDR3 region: CASSLGEGQYF. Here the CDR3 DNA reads TGTGCCAGCAGTTTAGGGGAAGGGCAGTACTTC.

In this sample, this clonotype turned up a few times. CDR3 loop: CASSVAGEGYEQYF. CDR3 DNA sequence: TGTGCCAGCAGCGTAGCGGGAGAGGGCTACGAGCAGTACTTC. This sequence joins TRBV9 and TRBJ2-7; D is possibly TRBD2 (6 bases). The CDR3 spans 14 residues. Germline lookup yields CDR1 SGDLS and CDR2 YYNGEE. Trimming pared 0 bases from V and 3 bases from J, leaving 10 bases between.

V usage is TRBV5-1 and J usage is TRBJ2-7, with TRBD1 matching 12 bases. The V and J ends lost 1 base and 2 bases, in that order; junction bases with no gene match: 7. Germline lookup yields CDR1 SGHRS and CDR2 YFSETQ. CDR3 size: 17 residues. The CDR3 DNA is TGCGCCAGCAGCTTGCCCGGGACAGGGGGCAGGGCCTACGAGCAGTACTTC. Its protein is CASSLPGTGGRAYEQYF.

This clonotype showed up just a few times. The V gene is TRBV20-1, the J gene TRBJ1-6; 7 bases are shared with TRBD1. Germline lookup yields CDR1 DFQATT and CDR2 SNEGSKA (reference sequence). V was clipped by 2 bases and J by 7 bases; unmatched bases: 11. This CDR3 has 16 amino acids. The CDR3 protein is CSARNRDRARNSPLHF. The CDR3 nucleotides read TGCAGTGCTAGAAATCGTGACAGGGCTCGAAATTCACCCCTCCACTTT.

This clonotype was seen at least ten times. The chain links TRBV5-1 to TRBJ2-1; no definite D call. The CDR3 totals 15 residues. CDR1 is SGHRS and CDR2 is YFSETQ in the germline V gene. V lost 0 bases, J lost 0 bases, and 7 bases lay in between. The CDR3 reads CASSLDASSYNEQFF. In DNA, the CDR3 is TGCGCCAGCAGCTTGGATGCTAGCTCCTACAATGAGCAGTTCTTC.

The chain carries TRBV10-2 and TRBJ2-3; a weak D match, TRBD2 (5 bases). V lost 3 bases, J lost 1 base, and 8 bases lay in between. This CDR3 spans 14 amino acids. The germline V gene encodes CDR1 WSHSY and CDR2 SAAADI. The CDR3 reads CASSDGGRTDTQYF. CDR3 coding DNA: TGCGCCAGCAGTGATGGCGGGCGCACAGATACGCAGTATTTT.

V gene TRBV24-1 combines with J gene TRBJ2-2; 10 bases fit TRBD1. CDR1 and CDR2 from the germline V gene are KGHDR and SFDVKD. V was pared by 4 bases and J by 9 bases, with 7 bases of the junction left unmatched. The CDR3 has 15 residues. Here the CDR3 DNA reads TGTGCCACCAGTGACTGGGGACAGGGGACGCGGGAGCTGTTTTTT. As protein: CATSDWGQGTRELFF.

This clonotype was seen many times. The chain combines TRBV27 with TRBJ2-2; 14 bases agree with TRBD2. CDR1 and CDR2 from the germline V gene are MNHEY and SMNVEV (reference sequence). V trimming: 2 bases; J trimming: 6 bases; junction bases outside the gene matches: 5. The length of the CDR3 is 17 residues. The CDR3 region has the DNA TGTGCCAGCAGTTTACCCCTGACTAGCGGGAGGGCCGGGGAGCTGTTTTTT. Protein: CASSLPLTSGRAGELFF.

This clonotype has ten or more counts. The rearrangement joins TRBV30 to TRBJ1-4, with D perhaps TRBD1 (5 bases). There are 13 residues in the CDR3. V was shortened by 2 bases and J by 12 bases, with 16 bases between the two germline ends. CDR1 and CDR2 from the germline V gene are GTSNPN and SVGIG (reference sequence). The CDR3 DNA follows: TGTGCCTGGAGTCCCCGGGGCCCGAGGGAACTGTTTTTT. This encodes CAWSPRGPRELFF.

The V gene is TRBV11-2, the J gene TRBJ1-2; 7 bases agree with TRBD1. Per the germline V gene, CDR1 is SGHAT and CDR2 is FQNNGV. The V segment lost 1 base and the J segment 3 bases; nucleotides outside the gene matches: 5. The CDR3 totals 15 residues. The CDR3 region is CASSLGGTAYYGYTF. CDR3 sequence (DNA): TGTGCCAGCAGCTTAGGAGGGACAGCCTACTATGGCTACACCTTC. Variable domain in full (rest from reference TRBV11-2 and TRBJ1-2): EAGVAQSPRYKIIEKRQSVAFWCNPISGHATLYWYQQILGQGPKLLIQFQNNGVVDDSQLPKDRFSAERLKGVDSTLKIQPAKLEDSAVYLCASSLGGTAYYGYTFGSGTRLTVV.

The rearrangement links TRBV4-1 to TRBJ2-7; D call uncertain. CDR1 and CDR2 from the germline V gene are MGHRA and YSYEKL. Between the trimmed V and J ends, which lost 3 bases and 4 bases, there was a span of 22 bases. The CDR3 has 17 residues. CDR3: CASSHQRGPGFRYEQYF. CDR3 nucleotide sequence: TGCGCCAGCAGCCACCAACGAGGACCCGGATTTCGATACGAGCAGTACTTC.

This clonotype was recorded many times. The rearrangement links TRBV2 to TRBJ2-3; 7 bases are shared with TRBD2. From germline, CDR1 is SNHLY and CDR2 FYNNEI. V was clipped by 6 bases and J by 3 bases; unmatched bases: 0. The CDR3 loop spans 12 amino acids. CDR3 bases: TGTGCCAGCAGACTAGCGACAGATACGCAGTATTTT. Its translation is CASRLATDTQYF.

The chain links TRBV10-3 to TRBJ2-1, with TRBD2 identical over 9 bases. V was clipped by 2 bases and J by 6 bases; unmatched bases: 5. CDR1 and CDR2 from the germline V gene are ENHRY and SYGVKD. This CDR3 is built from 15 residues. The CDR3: CAISEGAGGANEQFF. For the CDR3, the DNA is TGTGCCATCAGTGAGGGGGCGGGAGGGGCCAATGAGCAGTTCTTC.

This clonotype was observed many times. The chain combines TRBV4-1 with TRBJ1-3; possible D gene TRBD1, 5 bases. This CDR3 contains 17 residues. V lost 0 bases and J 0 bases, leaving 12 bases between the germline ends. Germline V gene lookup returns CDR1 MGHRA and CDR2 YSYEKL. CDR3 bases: TGCGCCAGCAGCCAAGAAGTGGGACGGGGCTCTGGAAACACCATATATTTT. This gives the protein CASSQEVGRGSGNTIYF.

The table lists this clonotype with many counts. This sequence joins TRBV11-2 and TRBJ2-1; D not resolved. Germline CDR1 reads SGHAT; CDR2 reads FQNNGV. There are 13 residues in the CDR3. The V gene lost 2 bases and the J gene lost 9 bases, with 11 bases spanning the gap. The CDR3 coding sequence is TGTGCCAGCAGCTTAAGGGTTATGGGTGAGCAGTTCTTC. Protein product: CASSLRVMGEQFF.

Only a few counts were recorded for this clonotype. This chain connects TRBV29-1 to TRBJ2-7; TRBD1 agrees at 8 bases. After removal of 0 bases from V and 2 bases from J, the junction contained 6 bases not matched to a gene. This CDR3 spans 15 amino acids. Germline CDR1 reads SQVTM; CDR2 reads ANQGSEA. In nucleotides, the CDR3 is TGCAGCGTTGAAGAACCGACAGGGGTTCCCTACGAGCAGTACTTC. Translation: CSVEEPTGVPYEQYF.

CDR3 nucleotide sequence: TGTGCCAGCAGTTTTGGGACAGGGCACTATGGCTACACCTTC. This codes for CASSFGTGHYGYTF. V is TRBV12-3 or TRBV12-4 and J is TRBJ1-2; 9 bases align to TRBD1. This CDR3 is built from 14 residues. V lost 3 bases, J lost 3 bases, and 2 bases stayed unmatched.

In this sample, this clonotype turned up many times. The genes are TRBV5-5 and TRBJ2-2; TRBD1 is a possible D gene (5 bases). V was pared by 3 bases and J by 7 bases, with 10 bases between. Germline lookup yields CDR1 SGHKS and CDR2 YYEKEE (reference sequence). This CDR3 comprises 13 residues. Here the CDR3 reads CASSSQQDGELFF. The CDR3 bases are TGTGCCAGCAGCTCGCAACAGGACGGGGAGCTGTTTTTT.

The CDR3 spells CASSLLSFQEQYF. Here the CDR3 DNA reads TGTGCCAGCAGCTTATTGTCTTTCCAGGAGCAGTACTTC. The chain uses TRBV7-8 and TRBJ2-7; the D is unclear. The CDR3 has 13 amino acids. Trimming took 2 bases from V and 7 from J, leaving 12 bases between them. CDR1 and CDR2 (germline): SGHVS, FQNEAQ.

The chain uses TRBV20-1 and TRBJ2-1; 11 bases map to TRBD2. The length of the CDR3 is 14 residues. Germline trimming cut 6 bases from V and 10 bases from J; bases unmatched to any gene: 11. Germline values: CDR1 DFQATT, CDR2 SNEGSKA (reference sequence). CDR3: CSARGLAGPGEQFF. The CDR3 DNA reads TGCAGTGCCCGTGGACTAGCGGGCCCGGGCGAGCAGTTCTTC.